The 25 T cell receptor beta chains presented below share a single source sample, sequenced in a study of CD8 T cells in ankylosing spondylitis. Each CDR3 protein gets one entry after TCRdb re-called the 5' RACE reads with MiXCR. Here the sample spans about 240,000 distinct CDR3 sequences, approximately 9% being singletons. Sequenced: blood, either unsorted or a sorted T cell fraction (not recorded which). These receptors came from a male donor with ankylosing spondylitis or in good health (not recorded which).

The chain is built from TRBV7-8 and TRBJ2-7; D uncertain. The CDR3 is made up of 12 amino acids. V dropped 6 bases and J dropped 7 bases, with 13 bases sitting between them. Germline V lookup: CDR1 SGHVS, CDR2 FQNEAQ. CDR3 coding DNA: TGTGCCAGCAGTCTAGGAATCGGTGAGCAGTACTTC. This codes for CASSLGIGEQYF.

This clonotype showed up many times. This CDR3 reads CASSLPGTGNTEAFF. As DNA, the CDR3 is TGCGCCAGCAGCTTGCCGGGGACAGGGAACACTGAAGCTTTCTTT. The chain couples TRBV5-1 to TRBJ1-1; 8 positions agree with TRBD1. Trimming at V came to 1 base and at J to 1 base, leaving 3 bases not matched to a gene. CDR3 size: 15 residues. Per germline, CDR1 SGHRS and CDR2 YFSETQ.

This clonotype was counted between two and nine times. This chain links TRBV5-1 with TRBJ2-1; D not resolved. This CDR3 has 15 amino acids. V shed 7 bases and J shed 0 bases, with 14 bases lying between them. Germline values: CDR1 SGHRS, CDR2 YFSETQ. CDR3 region: CASPPLASSYNEQFF. Here the CDR3 DNA reads TGCGCCAGCCCACCTTTGGCCAGCTCCTACAATGAGCAGTTCTTC.

In this sample, this clonotype turned up many times. The chain has TRBV5-6 and TRBJ2-5; D may be TRBD1 (5 bases). Germline V gene lookup returns CDR1 SGHDT and CDR2 YYEEEE. The CDR3 consists of 15 residues. Trimming left V 4 bases short and J 2 bases short, with 15 bases between. CDR3 in DNA: TGTGCCAGCAGCGAGTTATCGACAGTTCAAGAGACCCAGTACTTC. It encodes CASSELSTVQETQYF.

This clonotype was seen ten or more times. The rearrangement links TRBV6-2 or TRBV6-3 to TRBJ1-1, with D maybe TRBD1 (5 bases). The CDR3 is 15 residues long. Trimming pared 4 bases from V and 0 bases from J, leaving 12 bases between. Germline V CDR1 and CDR2: MNHEY, SVGEGT. CDR3 sequence reads: CASSFPGTMNTEAFF. In nucleotides, the CDR3 is TGTGCCAGCAGTTTCCCCGGGACCATGAACACTGAAGCTTTCTTT.

This clonotype was found many times. This chain connects TRBV12-3 or TRBV12-4 to TRBJ1-5, with 11 nucleotides matching TRBD1. This CDR3 region has 17 residues. J was trimmed by 0 bases and V by 5 bases; bases with no gene match: 6. The CDR3 bases are TGTGCCAGCAGTCCGGACAGGGGGCGGGGTAGCAATCAGCCCCAGCATTTT. Its protein is CASSPDRGRGSNQPQHF.

Many counts were recorded for this clonotype. This chain uses TRBV29-1 with TRBJ2-3, with D hard to call. There are 14 residues in the CDR3. The V end was cut by 6 bases, the J end by 0 bases, with 13 bases between. Germline values: CDR1 SQVTM, CDR2 ANQGSEA. CDR3 sequence (DNA): TGCAGCGTATGTGGGCTATCCAGCACAGATACGCAGTATTTT. Its translation is CSVCGLSSTDTQYF.

To note about this clonotype: Compared with germline, one end of the junction differs, possibly owing to a read error. V usage is TRBV4-1 and J usage is TRBJ2-7, with 8 bases aligning to TRBD1. There are 14 residues in the CDR3. The germline gives CDR1 MGHRA, CDR2 YSYEKL. CDR3 sequence (DNA): TGCGCCAGCAGCCAATCGGACAGGGCCTACGAGCAGTCCTTC. This gives the protein CASSQSDRAYEQSF.

This clonotype appeared many times. CDR3 loop: CASSSSGTGGNTEAFF. In DNA form, the CDR3 reads TGTGCCAGCAGCTCCTCCGGGACAGGAGGGAACACTGAAGCTTTCTTT. V gene TRBV7-9 combines with J gene TRBJ1-1; 8 bases align to TRBD1. Trimming at V came to 4 bases and at J to 1 base, leaving 8 bases not matched to a gene. Looked up from germline, CDR1 is SEHNR and CDR2 is FQNEAQ (reference sequence). CDR3 length: 16 amino acids.

This clonotype has a count of ten or more. This sequence joins TRBV9 and TRBJ2-5, with 9 bases that match TRBD1. Trimming at V came to 1 base and at J to 1 base, leaving 2 bases not matched to a gene. CDR3 length: 15 residues. Germline CDR1 reads SGDLS; CDR2 reads YYNGEE. This CDR3 is CASSVLTGGQETQYF. DNA for the CDR3: TGTGCCAGCAGCGTACTGACAGGGGGCCAAGAGACCCAGTACTTC.

This clonotype is a singleton in its sample. Just one base apart from a much larger clone, this may be a read error. This chain connects TRBV7-2 to TRBJ2-3; 10 nucleotides agree with TRBD2. Unmatched junction bases numbered 10, after V lost 3 bases and J lost 4 bases. The CDR3 runs 17 residues. Germline CDR1 and CDR2: SGHTA and FQGNSA. The CDR3 coding sequence is TGTGCCAGCAGCTTCGGACTAGCGGAATCTGTCGCAGATACGCAGTATTTT. Translated: CASSFGLAESVADTQYF.

As concerns this clonotype: This clone may be a read error of a much larger clone one base away. The chain is built from TRBV29-1 and TRBJ2-7; D is unclear. Per germline, CDR1 SQVTM and CDR2 ANQGSEA. Trimming took off 4 bases at V and 6 bases at J, with 10 bases between the two ends. This CDR3 has 11 amino acids. CDR3 coding DNA: TGCAGCGTTGTAACGGACCCCGAGCAGTACTTC. It yields the protein CSVVTDPEQYF.

Note on this clonotype: A much bigger clone sits one base away, suggesting this may be a read error. This chain uses TRBV27 with TRBJ2-1; TRBD2 agrees at 7 bases. After removal of 4 bases from V and 3 bases from J, the junction contained 6 bases not matched to a gene. The CDR3 has 15 amino acids. Germline V gene sequence: CDR1 MNHEY, CDR2 SMNVEV (reference sequence). CDR3 residues: CASSSGTIGYNEQFF. In nucleotides, the CDR3 is TGTGCCAGCAGTTCCGGGACTATCGGCTACAATGAGCAGTTCTTC.

This clonotype came up a few times. The genes are TRBV6-2 or TRBV6-3 and TRBJ2-3; 14 bases are a match to TRBD2. The CDR3 has 17 residues. Germline assignment: CDR1 MNHEY and CDR2 SVGEGT. V lost 6 bases, J lost 3 bases, and 8 bases stayed unmatched. CDR3 nucleotides: TGTGCCAGCAGCCTCGGACTAGCGGGGGGCTTAACAGATACGCAGTATTTT. Protein product: CASSLGLAGGLTDTQYF.

This clonotype was observed at least ten times. The chain employs TRBV20-1 and TRBJ1-6; D is undetermined. The CDR3 is made up of 12 amino acids. The germline gives CDR1 DFQATT, CDR2 SNEGSKA (reference sequence). The V end lost 5 bases, the J end lost 10 bases, and 12 bases lay between the germline ends. The CDR3 reads CSAGRAGSPLHF. In DNA, the CDR3 is TGCAGTGCTGGTCGGGCGGGCTCACCCCTCCACTTT.

This clonotype was seen more than once but under ten times. V usage is TRBV20-1 and J usage is TRBJ2-3; no definite D call. Germline CDR1 is DFQATT and CDR2 is SNEGSKA (reference sequence). This CDR3 contains 13 residues. Trimming took off 3 bases at V and 2 bases at J, with 9 bases between the two ends. The DNA for the CDR3 is TGCAGTGCTAGTAACGGTCTCACAGATACGCAGTATTTT. This codes for CSASNGLTDTQYF.

This clonotype was seen at least ten times. The V and J genes are TRBV5-1 and TRBJ2-7; 7 bases are a match to TRBD1. V gave up 7 bases and J gave up 3 bases; unmatched junction bases: 16. The CDR3 covers 16 residues. Germline loops: CDR1 SGHRS, CDR2 YFSETQ. The CDR3 region is CASPFEPRQGFYEQYF. Here the CDR3 DNA reads TGCGCCAGCCCCTTTGAACCGAGACAGGGATTCTACGAGCAGTACTTC.

The rearrangement uses TRBV3-1 and TRBJ1-5; TRBD1 matches 9 bases. The trim removed 3 bases at V and 2 bases at J, leaving 8 bases unmatched. The CDR3 consists of 17 residues. The germline V gene has CDR1 LGHDT and CDR2 YNNKEL (reference sequence). The CDR3 is CASSQSGTGLGNQPQHF. CDR3 nucleotides: TGTGCCAGCAGCCAGTCCGGGACAGGGCTAGGCAATCAGCCCCAGCATTTT.

This clonotype showed up many times. The chain carries TRBV20-1 and TRBJ2-7; 10 bases agree with TRBD2. Germline V lookup: CDR1 DFQATT, CDR2 SNEGSKA (reference sequence). J lost 4 bases, V lost 1 base, and 10 bases had no gene match. The CDR3 has 16 residues. The CDR3 region is CSARASGTSDSYEQYF. The CDR3 bases are TGCAGTGCTAGAGCTTCCGGGACTAGCGATTCTTACGAGCAGTACTTC.

The sample holds many counts of this clonotype. CDR3 DNA sequence: TGTGCCAGCAGTTACTCTCCGGGGCACTATGAAAAACTGTTTTTT. Protein: CASSYSPGHYEKLFF. The gene calls are TRBV6-5 and TRBJ1-4, with D possibly being TRBD1 (5 bases). The CDR3 is 15 residues long. Trimming removed 0 bases from V and 6 bases from J, with 11 bases in between. Per germline, CDR1 MNHEY and CDR2 SVGAGI.

This clonotype was seen many times. V usage is TRBV5-6 and J usage is TRBJ1-2, with D perhaps matching TRBD1 (6 bases). CDR1 is SGHDT and CDR2 is YYEEEE in the germline V gene. Trimming pared 6 bases from V and 2 bases from J, leaving 14 bases between. The CDR3 totals 14 residues. The CDR3 nucleotides read TGTGCCAGCACCAAGGGGGGCTGGAACTATGGCTACACCTTC. This translates into CASTKGGWNYGYTF.

This clonotype was counted at least ten times. This sequence joins TRBV7-2 and TRBJ1-5, with 8 bases identical to TRBD1. V lost 3 bases and J lost 2; bases outside the gene matches: 0. Germline V gene sequence: CDR1 SGHTA, CDR2 FQGNSA. The CDR3 totals 14 residues. CDR3 loop: CASSLGQGNQPQHF. The DNA for the CDR3 is TGTGCCAGCAGCTTGGGACAGGGCAATCAGCCCCAGCATTTT.

This clonotype has ten or more counts. The chain combines TRBV20-1 with TRBJ2-2; a possible D gene is TRBD2 (5 bases). The ends were cut back, 2 bases at V and 5 bases at J, with 15 bases in the middle. The germline CDR1 and CDR2 sequences are DFQATT and SNEGSKA (reference sequence). The CDR3 runs 15 residues. CDR3: CSARSTDSTTGELFF. In DNA form, the CDR3 reads TGCAGTGCTAGATCTACGGACTCTACGACCGGGGAGCTGTTTTTT.

This clonotype has a count of ten or more. The genes are TRBV12-3 or TRBV12-4 and TRBJ2-3; D ambiguous. V lost 2 bases to trimming and J lost 7 bases, with 7 bases between them. CDR3 length: 12 amino acids. Here the CDR3 DNA reads TGTGCCAGCAGTTTATCAGCTCATACGCAGTATTTT. This codes for CASSLSAHTQYF.

This clonotype was recorded at least ten times. The chain carries TRBV6-1 and TRBJ2-7; 8 bases are a match to TRBD1. CDR3 size: 13 residues. Germline values: CDR1 MNHNS, CDR2 SASEGT. Unmatched junction bases numbered 7, after V lost 10 bases and J lost 2 bases. The CDR3 loop is CATGRDRTYEQYF. The DNA of the CDR3 is TGTGCCACCGGCCGGGACAGGACCTACGAGCAGTACTTC.